This TCR beta chain was profiled in a study of cytomegalovirus exposure and HLA in healthy donors. About this clone: Its antigen is currently unknown.

Study outcomes and limitations: Some V segments could not be told apart, so they were left out, TRBV6-2 and TRBV6-3 among them. Most observed TCR sequences were rare, whereas some public TCRs were detected in many donors. In a later analysis, a genetic analysis reported fewer productive-TCR N-insertions in an Asian-associated ancestry cluster than the cohort average.

The V end lost 1 base, the J end lost 6 bases, and 9 bases lay between the germline ends. Germline V CDR1 and CDR2: SGHNT, YENEEA. This CDR3 region has 14 residues. The PCR was carried out with 60 Vbeta primers and 13 Jbeta primers. Sequenced by immunoSEQ multiplex PCR; TCRdb stores in-frame clones only, minus some. The sample carries 120,000 or so clones, 70% to 80% recorded once. The TCR was taken from a woman aged 45-65 years in good health and CMV-seropositive. This chain uses TRBV11-3 with TRBJ2-2, with D possibly TRBD2 on 6 matching bases. The specimen sequenced was PBMCs. The CDR3 spells CASSLGDSPGELFF. DNA of the CDR3: TGTGCCAGCAGCTTAGGGGACTCGCCCGGGGAGCTGTTTTTT.